Listed below are T cell receptor beta chains from one sample, sequenced in a study of blood T cell repertoires in COVID-19. Method: immunoSEQ multiplex PCR; TCRdb's copy keeps in-frame clones and lacks some. Counted here are around 150,000 clones, 80% to 85% occurring once; the ten biggest clones make up roughly 4.9%. The sequencing input was PBMCs or T cells enriched from blood (not recorded which). Receptor source: a man between 65 and 80 years old who had been exposed to COVID-19. Each CDR3 is given with its conserved first and last residue. Fields, in order: D gene, CDR3 length, V gene, clone size, J gene, CDR3 DNA, CDR3 protein. The D gene is left open where the match is weak. Some rows mark clone size as missing; the rest say once, few, many or name a class of expanded clone.

d_gene: -
len: 16
v_gene: TRBV28
abundance: -
j_gene: TRBJ1-2
CDR3nt: TGTGCCAGCAGTTTTTCGGGGTCAGTCCCCCCGTATGGCTACACCTTC
CDR3aa: CASSFSGSVPPYGYTF

d_gene: -
len: 17
v_gene: TRBV7-2
abundance: once
j_gene: TRBJ2-6
CDR3nt: TGTGCCAGCAGCTTAGGGGCAGGGGCAGGTGGGGCCAACGTCCTGACTTTC
CDR3aa: CASSLGAGAGGANVLTF

d_gene: -
len: 15
v_gene: TRBV21-1
abundance: -
j_gene: TRBJ2-7
CDR3nt: TGTGCCAGCAGCAGGAGGACAGGAGGCGCCTACGAGCAGTACTTC
CDR3aa: CASSRRTGGAYEQYF

d_gene: TRBD1
len: 17
v_gene: TRBV19
abundance: -
j_gene: TRBJ1-3
CDR3nt: TGTGCCAGTAGACGGGACAGGGCGCCAAACTCTGGAAACACCATATATTTT
CDR3aa: CASRRDRAPNSGNTIYF

d_gene: TRBD1
len: 14
v_gene: TRBV7-9
abundance: -
j_gene: TRBJ1-5
CDR3nt: TGTGCCAGCAGCACCGACAGGGTAGGACAGCCCCAGCATTTT
CDR3aa: CASSTDRVGQPQHF

d_gene: -
len: 14
v_gene: TRBV7-2
abundance: -
j_gene: TRBJ2-7
CDR3nt: TGTGCCAGCAGCTTAGGGGGACTCGGGTACGAGCAGTACTTC
CDR3aa: CASSLGGLGYEQYF

d_gene: TRBD2
len: 14
v_gene: TRBV24-1
abundance: once
j_gene: TRBJ2-2
CDR3nt: TGTGCCACCAGTAGCGGGACTGACACCGGGGAGCTGTTTTTT
CDR3aa: CATSSGTDTGELFF

d_gene: -
len: 17
v_gene: TRBV5-4
abundance: -
j_gene: TRBJ1-3
CDR3nt: TGTGCCAGCAGCTTTGGCACAGGGAGAGACTCTGGAAACACCATATATTTT
CDR3aa: CASSFGTGRDSGNTIYF

d_gene: -
len: 15
v_gene: TRBV7-9
abundance: -
j_gene: TRBJ1-2
CDR3nt: TGTGCCAGCAGCTTAGCCTGGGCAATTGACTATGGCTACACCTTC
CDR3aa: CASSLAWAIDYGYTF

d_gene: -
len: 17
v_gene: TRBV10-2
abundance: -
j_gene: TRBJ2-5
CDR3nt: TGCGCCAGCAGTGAGACGTCTATAGGGGGAGAGAGCGAGACCCAGTACTTC
CDR3aa: CASSETSIGGESETQYF

d_gene: TRBD1
len: 16
v_gene: TRBV19
abundance: once
j_gene: TRBJ1-4
CDR3nt: TGTGCCAGTAGTAACAGGGGGCGGATTCCCAATGAAAAACTGTTTTTT
CDR3aa: CASSNRGRIPNEKLFF

d_gene: -
len: 11
v_gene: TRBV6-5
abundance: -
j_gene: TRBJ1-1
CDR3nt: TGTGCCACTTCGAGGTACGCTGAAGCTTTCTTT
CDR3aa: CATSRYAEAFF

d_gene: -
len: 14
v_gene: TRBV5-5
abundance: few
j_gene: TRBJ1-2
CDR3nt: TGTGCCAGCAGAAATCCGGGGAGTAGAAATGGCTACACCTTC
CDR3aa: CASRNPGSRNGYTF

d_gene: TRBD1
len: 13
v_gene: TRBV7-9
abundance: -
j_gene: TRBJ2-7
CDR3nt: TGTGCCAGCAGCGCGCGACAGGGCTACGAGCAGTACTTC
CDR3aa: CASSARQGYEQYF

d_gene: TRBD2
len: 14
v_gene: TRBV5-6
abundance: -
j_gene: TRBJ2-3
CDR3nt: TGTGCCAGCAGCGGTGTAGCGGGGTCAGATACGCAGTATTTT
CDR3aa: CASSGVAGSDTQYF

d_gene: -
len: 14
v_gene: TRBV7-2
abundance: -
j_gene: TRBJ2-7
CDR3nt: TGTGCCAGCAGCTCTCCTCGGGGTGGCTACGAGCAGTACTTC
CDR3aa: CASSSPRGGYEQYF

d_gene: -
len: 14
v_gene: TRBV5-6
abundance: -
j_gene: TRBJ2-1
CDR3nt: TGTGCCAGCAGCTTGGTTGGCGGGATGAATGAGCAGTTCTTC
CDR3aa: CASSLVGGMNEQFF

d_gene: -
len: 15
v_gene: TRBV5-1
abundance: -
j_gene: TRBJ2-2
CDR3nt: TGCGCCAGCAGCTTATTAGAAGGCGGGACCGGGGAGCTGTTTTTT
CDR3aa: CASSLLEGGTGELFF

d_gene: -
len: 14
v_gene: TRBV6-2/TRBV6-3
abundance: -
j_gene: TRBJ2-2
CDR3nt: TGTGCCAGCAGTCGGGTACATTACACCGGGGAGCTGTTTTTT
CDR3aa: CASSRVHYTGELFF

d_gene: TRBD1
len: 13
v_gene: TRBV12-3/TRBV12-4
abundance: -
j_gene: TRBJ1-5
CDR3nt: TGTGCCAGCAGTTTTGACAGGGGTCAGCCCCAGCATTTT
CDR3aa: CASSFDRGQPQHF

d_gene: -
len: 15
v_gene: TRBV15
abundance: -
j_gene: TRBJ1-4
CDR3nt: TGTGCCACCAGCGATTGGGGAGCAGCTAATGAAAAACTGTTTTTT
CDR3aa: CATSDWGAANEKLFF

d_gene: TRBD1
len: 15
v_gene: TRBV19
abundance: -
j_gene: TRBJ1-5
CDR3nt: TGTGCCAGTAGTAGACAGGGGCGAGTCGATCAGCCCCAGCATTTT
CDR3aa: CASSRQGRVDQPQHF

d_gene: -
len: 15
v_gene: TRBV3-1/TRBV3-2
abundance: -
j_gene: TRBJ2-3
CDR3nt: TGTGCCAGCAGCCAAGATTGGGCTGTGGGAGATACGCAGTATTTT
CDR3aa: CASSQDWAVGDTQYF

d_gene: -
len: 16
v_gene: TRBV11-2
abundance: -
j_gene: TRBJ1-2
CDR3nt: TGTGCCAGCAGCTTAGACCTGGAGAGGGCGAAGGATGGCTACACCTTC
CDR3aa: CASSLDLERAKDGYTF

d_gene: TRBD2
len: 15
v_gene: TRBV6-1
abundance: few
j_gene: TRBJ2-5
CDR3nt: TGTGCCAGCAGTGAAGATACGGGAGGGCCCGGGACCCAGTACTTC
CDR3aa: CASSEDTGGPGTQYF

d_gene: TRBD1
len: 13
v_gene: TRBV29-1
abundance: -
j_gene: TRBJ2-7
CDR3nt: TGCAGCGCGACGGGACAGGGTAATAACGAGCAGTACTTC
CDR3aa: CSATGQGNNEQYF

d_gene: TRBD2
len: 16
v_gene: TRBV4-1
abundance: -
j_gene: TRBJ2-4
CDR3nt: TGCGCCAGCAGCCAAGATTGGACTAGCGGGATGAACATTCAGTACTTC
CDR3aa: CASSQDWTSGMNIQYF

d_gene: -
len: 15
v_gene: TRBV28
abundance: few
j_gene: TRBJ2-1
CDR3nt: TGTGCCAGCAGTCCCCGAGGCTCGAGGTACAATGAGCAGTTCTTC
CDR3aa: CASSPRGSRYNEQFF

d_gene: TRBD1
len: 16
v_gene: TRBV25-1
abundance: -
j_gene: TRBJ1-2
CDR3nt: TGTGCCAGCAGTTCCCCTGGGACAGGGGGTAACTATGGCTACACCTTC
CDR3aa: CASSSPGTGGNYGYTF

d_gene: -
len: 15
v_gene: TRBV4-1
abundance: many
j_gene: TRBJ2-7
CDR3nt: TGCGCCAGCAGCCAAGAACAGTCAAGCTCCTACGAGCAGTACTTC
CDR3aa: CASSQEQSSSYEQYF

d_gene: -
len: 15
v_gene: TRBV7-9
abundance: few
j_gene: TRBJ1-1
CDR3nt: TGTGCCAGCAGCTTAGGGAGGGGCTTGAACACTGAAGCTTTCTTT
CDR3aa: CASSLGRGLNTEAFF

d_gene: TRBD1
len: 16
v_gene: TRBV5-5
abundance: -
j_gene: TRBJ2-2
CDR3nt: TGTGCCAGCAGCTTGGCCGACAGGGGGAACACCGGGGAGCTGTTTTTT
CDR3aa: CASSLADRGNTGELFF

d_gene: -
len: 13
v_gene: TRBV7-2
abundance: -
j_gene: TRBJ1-2
CDR3nt: TGTGCCAGCAGTATTGTCCACCGGGGTGGCTACACCTTC
CDR3aa: CASSIVHRGGYTF

d_gene: TRBD1
len: 17
v_gene: TRBV2
abundance: -
j_gene: TRBJ1-2
CDR3nt: TGTGCCAGCAGAGAAGGTCCCGGACAGGGATCGAACTATGGCTACACCTTC
CDR3aa: CASREGPGQGSNYGYTF

d_gene: -
len: 19
v_gene: TRBV28
abundance: -
j_gene: TRBJ1-6
CDR3nt: TGTGCCAGCAGCGATCCGACGCTTCAGGGGATAATTATTAATTCACCCCTCCACTTT
CDR3aa: CASSDPTLQGIIINSPLHF

d_gene: TRBD1
len: 14
v_gene: TRBV7-3
abundance: -
j_gene: TRBJ2-5
CDR3nt: TGTGCCAGCAGCCCTCAGGGGGATCGGGAGACCCAGTACTTC
CDR3aa: CASSPQGDRETQYF

d_gene: -
len: 17
v_gene: TRBV9
abundance: -
j_gene: TRBJ2-1
CDR3nt: TGTGCCAGCAGCGTAGGAGTTAGCCCCAGCTCCTACAATGAGCAGTTCTTC
CDR3aa: CASSVGVSPSSYNEQFF

d_gene: -
len: 13
v_gene: TRBV3-1/TRBV3-2
abundance: -
j_gene: TRBJ1-1
CDR3nt: TGTGCCAGCAGCCAAGAAGGGGGAACTGAAGCTTTCTTT
CDR3aa: CASSQEGGTEAFF

d_gene: TRBD1
len: 18
v_gene: TRBV27
abundance: -
j_gene: TRBJ1-4
CDR3nt: TGTGCCAGCAGTCCCCTCAGGGACAGGGAAGTGAGGAATGAAAAACTGTTTTTT
CDR3aa: CASSPLRDREVRNEKLFF

d_gene: -
len: 16
v_gene: TRBV4-3
abundance: -
j_gene: TRBJ2-3
CDR3nt: TGCGCCAGCAGCCAAGACCGTGTAACTAGCACAGATACGCAGTATTTT
CDR3aa: CASSQDRVTSTDTQYF

d_gene: TRBD2
len: 16
v_gene: TRBV7-6
abundance: -
j_gene: TRBJ2-2
CDR3nt: TGTGCCAGCAGCCTCGTTAGCGGGAGTCTCACCGGGGAGCTGTTTTTT
CDR3aa: CASSLVSGSLTGELFF

d_gene: -
len: 11
v_gene: TRBV6-6
abundance: -
j_gene: TRBJ1-2
CDR3nt: TGTGCCAGCACCGGGACTTTGGGCTACACCTTC
CDR3aa: CASTGTLGYTF

d_gene: TRBD1
len: 13
v_gene: TRBV6-5
abundance: few
j_gene: TRBJ2-7
CDR3nt: TGTGCCAGCAGGCCGGGACAGGGGGTCGAGCAGTACTTC
CDR3aa: CASRPGQGVEQYF